In its sample, the clone carrying this T cell receptor (beta chain) was seen many times. Excluded were patients with other autoimmune diseases, uncontrolled infections, pregnancy or lactation. Clinical symptoms, serum thyroxine, TRAb, thyroid ultrasound and orbital computed tomography determined diagnosis. Isolation of PBMCs was performed using 7.5 to 10 ml of fresh peripheral blood. Amplifying from RNA transcripts, the study obtained TCR beta CDR3 regions. First-round RT-PCR relied on HTBI primers, and a second-round multiplex PCR came next. TCRdb reprocessed the multiplex PCR reads via MiXCR and lists one record per CDR3 protein. Found here are 150,000 or so distinct CDR3 sequences, roughly two fifths of them singletons; the top ten hold 4.5% to 6%. The CDR3 sequence is 13 residues long. The germline V gene encodes CDR1 SGHVS and CDR2 FNYEAQ. Trimming left V 2 bases short and J 4 bases short, with 9 bases between.

The data originate from a study of Graves' ophthalmopathy and Graves' hyperthyroidism. Looking at the study overall: Prior to any treatment, peripheral blood was collected at the time of initial diagnosis.

Sequenced material: peripheral blood. The TCR originated in a woman in her forties with Graves' ophthalmopathy. The chain couples TRBV7-6 to TRBJ2-7, with TRBD2 as a possible D gene (5 bases). The DNA for the CDR3 is TGTGCCAGCAGCTTAAGTCGGGATTACGAGCAGTACTTC. It encodes CASSLSRDYEQYF.